These 12 T cell receptor beta chains were all obtained from the same sample, sequenced in a study of cytomegalovirus exposure and HLA in healthy donors. A multiplex PCR was run with 60 Vbeta primers and 13 Jbeta primers. The repertoire was sequenced with immunoSEQ multiplex PCR; TCRdb's copy has only in-frame clones and lacks some. The sample carries approximately 170,000 clones, 76% recorded once. The sample comprised PBMCs. These receptors originate from a female donor in good health and CMV-seronegative.

This clone was recorded once. This chain connects TRBV5-1 to TRBJ2-6; TRBD2 matches at 8 bases. The germline V gene has CDR1 SGHRS and CDR2 YFSETQ. Trimming cost V 1 base and J 0 bases; bases outside gene matches: 12. The CDR3 covers 20 residues. CDR3 nucleotides: TGCGCCAGCAGCTTGACACCCTATGCGGGAGGAAGCTCTGGGGCCAACGTCCTGACTTTC. This sequence encodes CASSLTPYAGGSSGANVLTF.

The chain has TRBV9 and TRBJ1-1; 9 bases line up with TRBD1. In germline, CDR1 is SGDLS, CDR2 YYNGEE. The CDR3 is 16 amino acids. V lost 0 bases, J lost 0 bases, and 3 bases stayed unmatched. The CDR3 here is CASSVAGQGMNTEAFF. CDR3 in DNA: TGTGCCAGCAGCGTAGCCGGACAGGGGATGAACACTGAAGCTTTCTTT.

The rearrangement uses TRBV6-5 and TRBJ1-2; 9 bases map to TRBD1. After removal of 11 bases from V and 4 bases from J, the junction contained 2 bases not matched to a gene. Germline loops: CDR1 MNHEY, CDR2 SVGAGI. The CDR3 length is 11 residues. As DNA, the CDR3 is TGTGCCGCGACAGGGGGCTATGGCTACACCTTC. As protein: CAATGGYGYTF.

This chain joins TRBV6-5 and TRBJ2-3, with 9 bases matching TRBD2. CDR1 MNHEY and CDR2 SVGAGI come from the germline V gene. The CDR3 has 16 residues. Losses at the gene ends were 4 bases for V and 6 bases for J; bases not matched to a gene: 11. The CDR3 loop is CASSSGTSWLLDTQYF. The CDR3 DNA reads as TGTGCCAGCAGTTCCGGGACTAGCTGGTTGTTGGATACGCAGTATTTT.

This rearrangement joins TRBV5-6 to TRBJ2-5; no clear D gene. This CDR3 spans 13 amino acids. Trimming removed 6 bases from V and 5 bases from J, with 14 bases in between. Looked up from germline, CDR1 is SGHDT and CDR2 is YYEEEE. The CDR3 region has the DNA TGTGCCAGCACCTCTGGGTTCGGGGAGACCCAGTACTTC. It specifies CASTSGFGETQYF.

J is TRBJ1-2 and V is TRBV7-2; 9 bases agree with TRBD1. This CDR3 contains 14 residues. J was trimmed by 4 bases and V by 5 bases; bases with no gene match: 5. Germline CDR1 reads SGHTA; CDR2 reads FQGNSA. This CDR3 is CASSPDRGGYGYTF. The CDR3 coding sequence is TGTGCCAGCAGCCCGGACAGGGGAGGCTATGGCTACACCTTC.

This clone has just a few counts. The same CDR3 also results from other DNA sequences found in this sample. The rearrangement joins TRBV7-2 to TRBJ1-2, with 8 bases identical to TRBD1. Trimming took 2 bases from V and 8 from J; bases not matched to a gene: 4. This CDR3 is built from 13 residues. The germline V gene encodes CDR1 SGHTA and CDR2 FQGNSA. The CDR3 spells CASSLSGGNGYTF. The CDR3, as DNA: TGTGCCAGCAGCTTATCAGGGGGCAACGGCTACACCTTC.

The CDR3 DNA follows: TGTGCCAGCAGCCTGGGCGGACAGGGGTACTACGAGCAGTACTTC. As protein: CASSLGGQGYYEQYF. This sequence joins TRBV7-2 and TRBJ2-7, with 9 bases fitting TRBD1. V was pared by 5 bases and J by 3 bases, with 8 bases of the junction left unmatched. Germline lookup yields CDR1 SGHTA and CDR2 FQGNSA. CDR3 length equals 15 residues. The complete variable domain, with remaining parts taken from reference TRBV7-2 and TRBJ2-7, reads GAGVSQSPSNKVTEKGKDVELRCDPISGHTALYWYRQSLGQGLEFLIYFQGNSAPDKSGLPSDRFSAERTGGSVSTLTIQRTQQEDSAVYLCASSLGGQGYYEQYFGPGTRLTVT.

V usage is TRBV19 and J usage is TRBJ1-5; D possibly corresponds to TRBD1 (6 bases). This CDR3 contains 17 residues. In germline, CDR1 is LNHDA, CDR2 SQIVND (reference sequence). V was trimmed by 3 bases and J by 2 bases, leaving 17 bases between them. The CDR3 protein is CASSMGAGTFGNQPQHF. The CDR3 bases are TGTGCCAGTAGTATGGGGGCAGGGACCTTCGGCAATCAGCCCCAGCATTTT.

The J gene is TRBJ2-5, the V gene TRBV9, with D tentatively TRBD1 (6 bases). Germline V gene sequence: CDR1 SGDLS, CDR2 YYNGEE. V lost 0 bases, J lost 1 base, and 7 bases lay in between. This CDR3 contains 14 residues. This chain's CDR3 is CASSVGTAQETQYF. Written as DNA, the CDR3 is TGTGCCAGCAGCGTAGGGACAGCCCAAGAGACCCAGTACTTC.

The CDR3 reads CASSLAETAYSNQPQHF. DNA for the CDR3: TGTGCCAGCAGCTTAGCAGAGACTGCTTATAGCAATCAGCCCCAGCATTTT. J is TRBJ1-5 and V is TRBV7-8, with unresolved D. The germline V gene encodes CDR1 SGHVS and CDR2 FQNEAQ. The germline V and J ends were trimmed by 0 bases and 0 bases, with 12 bases remaining between them. The CDR3 loop spans 17 amino acids. The whole variable domain, filled in from reference TRBV7-8 and TRBJ1-5, reads GAGVSQSPRYKVAKRGQDVALRCDPISGHVSLFWYQQALGQGPEFLTYFQNEAQLDKSGLPSDRFFAERPEGSVSTLKIQRTQQEDSAVYLCASSLAETAYSNQPQHFGDGTRLSIL.

This clone came up once. V and J are TRBV28 and TRBJ1-5; D is unclear. The CDR3 sequence is 14 residues long. Germline CDR1 reads MDHEN; CDR2 reads SYDVKM. V was shortened by 5 bases and J by 0 bases, with 8 bases between the two germline ends. The CDR3 here is CASSHGGSNQPQHF. The CDR3 DNA reads TGTGCCAGCAGTCACGGTGGTAGCAATCAGCCCCAGCATTTT.